The 18 T cell receptor beta chains below come from one sample, sequenced in a study of T cells in tumors after PD-1 blockade. Sequencing was performed with immunoSEQ multiplex PCR; in TCRdb, only in-frame clones are kept and a portion is missing. The table shows tens of thousands of clones, with 65% to 85% occurring only once. Here the sequenced sample was PBMCs, taken before anti-PD-1 therapy. The receptors derive from a human donor with advanced basal cell or squamous cell carcinoma (not recorded which).

This rearrangement joins TRBV19 to TRBJ2-2, with 10 bases identical to TRBD1. The CDR3 extends over 17 amino acids. V gave up 1 base and J gave up 3 bases; unmatched junction bases: 5. The germline V gene has CDR1 LNHDA and CDR2 SQIVND (reference sequence). The CDR3 loop reads CASSIVGTGVHTGELFF. The CDR3 bases are TGTGCCAGTAGTATAGTAGGGACAGGGGTCCACACCGGGGAGCTGTTTTTT.

The rearrangement uses TRBV28 and TRBJ2-7, with 10 bases that match TRBD2. Trimming took 6 bases from V and 3 from J; bases not matched to a gene: 8. From germline, CDR1 is MDHEN and CDR2 SYDVKM. There are 15 residues in the CDR3. Here the CDR3 reads CASRGGLAGVYEQYF. The CDR3 DNA follows: TGTGCCAGCAGAGGTGGGCTAGCGGGAGTCTACGAGCAGTACTTC.

The CDR3 protein is CASSVQGGYYGYTF. Here the CDR3 DNA reads TGTGCCAGTAGTGTTCAAGGGGGGTACTATGGCTACACCTTC. V and J are TRBV19 and TRBJ1-2, with a tentative D call TRBD1 (6 bases). The germline V gene encodes CDR1 LNHDA and CDR2 SQIVND (reference sequence). Trimming stripped 5 bases from V and 3 bases from J, with 13 bases between. The CDR3 has 14 amino acids.

This clone was picked up a small number of times. The CDR3 DNA is TGTGCCAGCAGCCGGACTAGCGGGAACACCGGGGAGCTGTTTTTT. Amino acid sequence: CASSRTSGNTGELFF. The chain couples TRBV7-9 to TRBJ2-2; 10 positions match TRBD2. CDR3 size: 15 residues. V lost 5 bases to trimming and J lost 1 base; unmatched junction nucleotides: 1. Germline V lookup: CDR1 SEHNR, CDR2 FQNEAQ (reference sequence). Full variable domain (missing parts from reference TRBV7-9 and TRBJ2-2): DTGVSQNPRHKITKRGQNVTFRCDPISEHNRLYWYRQTLGQGPEFLTYFQNEAQLEKSRLLSDRFSAERPKGSFSTLEIQRTEQGDSAMYLCASSRTSGNTGELFFGEGSRLTVL.

The chain links TRBV5-1 to TRBJ2-1; 8 bases agree with TRBD2. Germline-derived CDR1 and CDR2 are SGHRS and YFSETQ. The junction had 5 bases not matched to a gene; V was cut back by 0 bases and J by 9 bases. The length of the CDR3 is 14 residues. This CDR3 reads CASSLERGGLEQFF. The CDR3 bases are TGCGCCAGCAGCTTGGAACGGGGGGGCCTTGAGCAGTTCTTC.

V is TRBV15 and J is TRBJ2-7, with D possibly matching TRBD2 (6 bases). CDR3 length: 15 residues. Germline values: CDR1 LNHNV, CDR2 YYDKDF (reference sequence). Trimming pared 0 bases from V and 3 bases from J, leaving 12 bases between. Here the CDR3 reads CATSRDPGGYYEQYF. The DNA of the CDR3 is TGTGCCACCAGCAGAGATCCAGGAGGGTACTACGAGCAGTACTTC.

The chain has TRBV6-6 and TRBJ1-1; D not certain. CDR3 length: 12 amino acids. From germline, CDR1 is MNHNY and CDR2 SVGAGI (reference sequence). The V end was cut by 2 bases, the J end by 7 bases, with 8 bases between. The CDR3 bases are TGTGCCAGCAGTTACGAAGACCTTGAAGCTTTCTTT. Its translation: CASSYEDLEAFF.

This clone was recorded a few times. CDR3 loop: CASSFSNQPQHF. As DNA, the CDR3 is TGTGCCAGCAGCTTTAGCAATCAGCCCCAGCATTTT. The chain has TRBV7-9 and TRBJ1-5; no clear D gene. The CDR3 totals 12 residues. Germline V gene lookup returns CDR1 SEHNR and CDR2 FQNEAQ (reference sequence). V was cut by 3 bases and J by 0 bases, with 0 bases left in between. The complete variable domain, with remaining parts taken from reference TRBV7-9 and TRBJ1-5, reads DTGVSQNPRHKITKRGQNVTFRCDPISEHNRLYWYRQTLGQGPEFLTYFQNEAQLEKSRLLSDRFSAERPKGSFSTLEIQRTEQGDSAMYLCASSFSNQPQHFGDGTRLSIL.

This rearrangement joins TRBV20-1 to TRBJ2-2, with 8 bases lining up with TRBD2. From germline, CDR1 is DFQATT and CDR2 SNEGSKA (reference sequence). V lost 3 bases, J lost 0 bases, and 3 bases stayed unmatched. The length of the CDR3 is 15 residues. The CDR3 DNA follows: TGCAGTGCTAGTCTTAGCGGGACGAACACCGGGGAGCTGTTTTTT. It codes for CSASLSGTNTGELFF.

This sequence joins TRBV7-9 and TRBJ2-7, with TRBD2 as a possible D gene (6 bases). CDR3 length equals 14 residues. CDR1 and CDR2 from the germline V gene are SEHNR and FQNEAQ (reference sequence). V lost 5 bases to trimming and J lost 5 bases, with 16 bases between them. CDR3 in DNA: TGTGCCAGCAGCCATAGCGGTCCGGCCGACGAGCAGTACTTC. Translating it yields CASSHSGPADEQYF.

CDR3 nucleotide sequence: TGTGCCAGCAGTTACGGGGGCACAGATACGCAGTATTTT. Its translation: CASSYGGTDTQYF. The chain has TRBV6-5 and TRBJ2-3; D gene uncertain. This CDR3 comprises 13 residues. V was clipped by 2 bases and J by 1 base, with 4 bases between them. The germline CDR1 and CDR2 sequences are MNHEY and SVGAGI.

This chain links TRBV4-2 with TRBJ1-5, with D maybe TRBD1 (6 bases). Trimming shortened V by 3 bases and J by 7 bases, and 16 bases separated the two germline ends. This CDR3 comprises 15 residues. Germline V gene data show CDR1 as LGHNA and CDR2 as YNFKEQ. Here the CDR3 DNA reads TGTGCCAGCAGCCAGACAACACAGGGAGGGCAGCCCCAGCATTTT. Its protein product is CASSQTTQGGQPQHF.

The chain couples TRBV7-3 to TRBJ1-6; 7 bases align to TRBD1. V shed 5 bases, J shed 9 bases, and the junction held 10 bases outside the gene matches. The germline CDR1 and CDR2 sequences are SGHTA and FQGTGA. The CDR3 is made up of 15 amino acids. Written as DNA, the CDR3 is TGTGCCAGCAGCCCGACAGGGCGGGGTGGTTCACCCCTCCACTTT. This gives the protein CASSPTGRGGSPLHF.

Only one count was recorded for this clone. The J gene is TRBJ1-2, the V gene TRBV19, with D possibly TRBD1 on 6 matching bases. CDR1 is LNHDA, CDR2 SQIVND, per germline (reference sequence). The CDR3 covers 12 residues. Between the trimmed V and J ends, which lost 6 bases and 7 bases, there was a span of 12 bases. CDR3 in amino acids: CASRTGWGGYTF. The CDR3 DNA sequence: TGTGCCAGTAGGACAGGTTGGGGTGGCTACACCTTC.

This chain connects TRBV5-6 to TRBJ2-7; 10 bases fit TRBD1. CDR1 and CDR2 from the germline V gene are SGHDT and YYEEEE. Germline trimming cut 4 bases from V and 7 bases from J; bases unmatched to any gene: 5. The CDR3 covers 13 residues. CDR3 DNA sequence: TGTGCCAGCAGCCGGACAGGGGGAGGTGAGCAGTACTTC. It yields the protein CASSRTGGGEQYF.

The chain has TRBV2 and TRBJ1-2; D is unclear. This CDR3 has 14 amino acids. Per germline, CDR1 SNHLY and CDR2 FYNNEI. The ends were cut back, 6 bases at V and 2 bases at J, with 13 bases in the middle. The CDR3 DNA reads as TGTGCCAGCAGGCCCTCTGTGGGAAACTATGGCTACACCTTC. This gives the protein CASRPSVGNYGYTF. The full variable domain, its missing parts supplied by reference TRBV2 and TRBJ1-2, is EPEVTQTPSHQVTQMGQEVILRCVPISNHLYFYWYRQILGQKVEFLVSFYNNEISEKSEIFDDQFSVERPDGSNFTLKIRSTKLEDSAMYFCASRPSVGNYGYTFGSGTRLTVV.

This clone was found a few times. The V and J genes are TRBV11-1 and TRBJ2-7; the match to TRBD2 covers 10 bases. The germline V gene has CDR1 SGHAT and CDR2 FQDESV (reference sequence). This CDR3 is built from 14 residues. V was clipped by 6 bases and J by 5 bases; unmatched bases: 7. The CDR3: CASSYTSGVDEQYF. Written as DNA, the CDR3 is TGTGCCAGCAGTTATACTAGCGGGGTCGACGAGCAGTACTTC.

The V gene is TRBV25-1, the J gene TRBJ2-5; D unclear. Germline CDR1 is MGHDK and CDR2 is SYGVNS. CDR3 length: 14 amino acids. V was cut by 1 base and J by 0 bases, with 6 bases left in between. CDR3 coding DNA: TGTGCCAGCAGTGAATGGTCGCACCAAGAGACCCAGTACTTC. The encoded protein is CASSEWSHQETQYF.